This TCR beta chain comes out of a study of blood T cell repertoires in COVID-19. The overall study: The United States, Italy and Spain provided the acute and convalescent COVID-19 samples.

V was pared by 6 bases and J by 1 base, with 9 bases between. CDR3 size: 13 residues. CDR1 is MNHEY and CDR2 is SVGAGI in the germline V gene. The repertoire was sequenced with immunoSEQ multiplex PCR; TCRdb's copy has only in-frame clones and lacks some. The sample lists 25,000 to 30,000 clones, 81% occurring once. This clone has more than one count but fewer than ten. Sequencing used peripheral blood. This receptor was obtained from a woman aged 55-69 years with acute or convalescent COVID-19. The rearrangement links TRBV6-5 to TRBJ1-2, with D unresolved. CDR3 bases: TGTGCCAGCAGCCCCCAGGTTAACTATGGCTACACCTTC. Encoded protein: CASSPQVNYGYTF.